The T cell receptor beta chain under discussion was sequenced for a study of spatial heterogeneity in lung cancer. Study-wide results and caveats: Intratumoral expanded alpha and beta TCR counts were found to track tumor mutation counts.

This clonotype rates as large (0.1 to 1%). Its cognate antigen is unknown. Trimming took 2 bases from V and 0 from J, leaving 10 bases between them. Germline CDR1 is SGHTA and CDR2 is FQGNSA. The CDR3 runs 16 residues. Time point of the sample: sample taken at primary tumor resection. Samples were donated by 72 untreated early-stage non-small cell lung cancer patients. Unsorted tumor, nontumor lung tissue or cryopreserved PBMC supplied the whole RNA. Each molecule of TCR cDNA was tagged with one unique molecular identifier. Using its own MiXCR run on the 5' RACE reads, TCRdb lists one record per CDR3 protein. This sample has some 1,800 distinct CDR3 sequences; around 9.3% occur once, and the top ten carry over 8.5%.

The sequenced sample was lung tumor tissue, obtained at surgery. The gene calls are TRBV7-2 and TRBJ2-2; D gene unclear. The sequence derives from a female donor with early-stage non-small cell lung cancer. CDR3 sequence: CASSLHRTANTGELFF. CDR3 DNA sequence: TGTGCCAGCAGCTTACACAGAACGGCGAACACCGGGGAGCTGTTTTTT.